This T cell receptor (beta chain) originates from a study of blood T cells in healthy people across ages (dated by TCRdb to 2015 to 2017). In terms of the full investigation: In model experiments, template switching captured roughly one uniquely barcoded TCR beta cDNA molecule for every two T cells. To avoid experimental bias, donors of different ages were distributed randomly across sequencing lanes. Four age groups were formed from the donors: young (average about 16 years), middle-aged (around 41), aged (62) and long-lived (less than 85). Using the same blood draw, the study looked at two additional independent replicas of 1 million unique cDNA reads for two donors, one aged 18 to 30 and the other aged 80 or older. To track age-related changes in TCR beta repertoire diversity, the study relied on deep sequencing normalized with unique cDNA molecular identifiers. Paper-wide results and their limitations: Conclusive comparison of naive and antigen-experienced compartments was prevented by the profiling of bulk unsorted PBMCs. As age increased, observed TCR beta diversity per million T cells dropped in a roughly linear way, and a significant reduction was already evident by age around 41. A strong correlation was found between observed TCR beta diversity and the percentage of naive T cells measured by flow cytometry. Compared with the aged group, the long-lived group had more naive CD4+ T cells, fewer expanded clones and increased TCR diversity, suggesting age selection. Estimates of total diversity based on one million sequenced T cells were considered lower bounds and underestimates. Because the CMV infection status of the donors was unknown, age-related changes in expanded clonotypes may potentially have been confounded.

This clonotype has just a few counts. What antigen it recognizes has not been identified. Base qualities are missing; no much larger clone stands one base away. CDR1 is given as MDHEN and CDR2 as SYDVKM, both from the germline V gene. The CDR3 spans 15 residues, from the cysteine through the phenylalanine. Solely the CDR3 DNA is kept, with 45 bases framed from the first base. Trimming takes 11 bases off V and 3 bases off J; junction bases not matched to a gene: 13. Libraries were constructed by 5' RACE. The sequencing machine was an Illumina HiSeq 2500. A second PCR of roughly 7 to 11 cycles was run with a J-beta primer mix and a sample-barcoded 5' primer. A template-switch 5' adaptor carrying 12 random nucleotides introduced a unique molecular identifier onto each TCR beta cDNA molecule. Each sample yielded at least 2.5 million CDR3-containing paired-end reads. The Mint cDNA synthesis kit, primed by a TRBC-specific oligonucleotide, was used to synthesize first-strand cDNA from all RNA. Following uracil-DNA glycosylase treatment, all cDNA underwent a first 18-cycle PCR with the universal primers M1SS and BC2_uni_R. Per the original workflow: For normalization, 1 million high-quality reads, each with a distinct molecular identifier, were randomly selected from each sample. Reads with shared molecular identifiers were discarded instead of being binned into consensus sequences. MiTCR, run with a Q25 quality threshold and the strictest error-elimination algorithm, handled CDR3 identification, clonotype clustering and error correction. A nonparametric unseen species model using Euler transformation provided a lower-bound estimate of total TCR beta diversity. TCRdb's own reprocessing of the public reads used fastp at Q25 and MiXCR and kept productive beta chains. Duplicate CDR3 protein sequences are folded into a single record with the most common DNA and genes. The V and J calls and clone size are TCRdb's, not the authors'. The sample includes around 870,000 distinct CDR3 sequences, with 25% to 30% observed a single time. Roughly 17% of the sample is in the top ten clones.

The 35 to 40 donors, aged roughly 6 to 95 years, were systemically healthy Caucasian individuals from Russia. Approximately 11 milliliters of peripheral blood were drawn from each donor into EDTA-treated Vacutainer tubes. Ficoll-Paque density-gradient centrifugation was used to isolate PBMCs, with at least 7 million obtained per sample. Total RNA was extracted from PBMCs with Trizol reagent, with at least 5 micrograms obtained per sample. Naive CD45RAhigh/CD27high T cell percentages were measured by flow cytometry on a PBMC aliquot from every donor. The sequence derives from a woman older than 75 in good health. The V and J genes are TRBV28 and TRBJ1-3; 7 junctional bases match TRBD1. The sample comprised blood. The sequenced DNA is TGTGCCGTCAAGGGGGCCGGGGGAGGTGGAAACACCATATATTTT. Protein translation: CAVKGAGGGGNTIYF.